This T cell receptor beta chain was retrieved from a study of lymphopenia after photon versus proton radiotherapy. Per the germline V gene, CDR1 is SGHRS and CDR2 is YFSETQ. Trimming removed 3 bases from V and 6 bases from J; junction bases left unmatched: 9. This CDR3 contains 15 residues. Study-wide results and limits: Photon-treated patients lost naive T cells and TCR diversity; proton-treated stayed stable. In patients who died, overall survival fell as post-nadir TCR diversity dropped more. Survival link was tested only in deceased patients; proton benefit remains a possibility. After lymphocyte nadir, photon-treated repertoires showed oligoclonal expansion, especially CD8+ Temra.

As for this clone: Its antigen is unknown.

Data came from immunoSEQ multiplex PCR; TCRdb stores just in-frame clones and leaves some out. This table holds roughly 61,000 clones, roughly nine tenths found once. This rearrangement joins TRBV5-1 to TRBJ2-3; TRBD2 matches at 8 bases. This specimen consisted of peripheral blood, obtained from a patient treated with proton-based radiotherapy. This receptor was taken from a man at least 80 years old with esophageal cancer. CDR3 sequence reads: CASSSSGGLADTQYF. The CDR3 nucleotides read TGCGCCAGCAGCTCCTCGGGGGGGTTGGCCGATACGCAGTATTTT.